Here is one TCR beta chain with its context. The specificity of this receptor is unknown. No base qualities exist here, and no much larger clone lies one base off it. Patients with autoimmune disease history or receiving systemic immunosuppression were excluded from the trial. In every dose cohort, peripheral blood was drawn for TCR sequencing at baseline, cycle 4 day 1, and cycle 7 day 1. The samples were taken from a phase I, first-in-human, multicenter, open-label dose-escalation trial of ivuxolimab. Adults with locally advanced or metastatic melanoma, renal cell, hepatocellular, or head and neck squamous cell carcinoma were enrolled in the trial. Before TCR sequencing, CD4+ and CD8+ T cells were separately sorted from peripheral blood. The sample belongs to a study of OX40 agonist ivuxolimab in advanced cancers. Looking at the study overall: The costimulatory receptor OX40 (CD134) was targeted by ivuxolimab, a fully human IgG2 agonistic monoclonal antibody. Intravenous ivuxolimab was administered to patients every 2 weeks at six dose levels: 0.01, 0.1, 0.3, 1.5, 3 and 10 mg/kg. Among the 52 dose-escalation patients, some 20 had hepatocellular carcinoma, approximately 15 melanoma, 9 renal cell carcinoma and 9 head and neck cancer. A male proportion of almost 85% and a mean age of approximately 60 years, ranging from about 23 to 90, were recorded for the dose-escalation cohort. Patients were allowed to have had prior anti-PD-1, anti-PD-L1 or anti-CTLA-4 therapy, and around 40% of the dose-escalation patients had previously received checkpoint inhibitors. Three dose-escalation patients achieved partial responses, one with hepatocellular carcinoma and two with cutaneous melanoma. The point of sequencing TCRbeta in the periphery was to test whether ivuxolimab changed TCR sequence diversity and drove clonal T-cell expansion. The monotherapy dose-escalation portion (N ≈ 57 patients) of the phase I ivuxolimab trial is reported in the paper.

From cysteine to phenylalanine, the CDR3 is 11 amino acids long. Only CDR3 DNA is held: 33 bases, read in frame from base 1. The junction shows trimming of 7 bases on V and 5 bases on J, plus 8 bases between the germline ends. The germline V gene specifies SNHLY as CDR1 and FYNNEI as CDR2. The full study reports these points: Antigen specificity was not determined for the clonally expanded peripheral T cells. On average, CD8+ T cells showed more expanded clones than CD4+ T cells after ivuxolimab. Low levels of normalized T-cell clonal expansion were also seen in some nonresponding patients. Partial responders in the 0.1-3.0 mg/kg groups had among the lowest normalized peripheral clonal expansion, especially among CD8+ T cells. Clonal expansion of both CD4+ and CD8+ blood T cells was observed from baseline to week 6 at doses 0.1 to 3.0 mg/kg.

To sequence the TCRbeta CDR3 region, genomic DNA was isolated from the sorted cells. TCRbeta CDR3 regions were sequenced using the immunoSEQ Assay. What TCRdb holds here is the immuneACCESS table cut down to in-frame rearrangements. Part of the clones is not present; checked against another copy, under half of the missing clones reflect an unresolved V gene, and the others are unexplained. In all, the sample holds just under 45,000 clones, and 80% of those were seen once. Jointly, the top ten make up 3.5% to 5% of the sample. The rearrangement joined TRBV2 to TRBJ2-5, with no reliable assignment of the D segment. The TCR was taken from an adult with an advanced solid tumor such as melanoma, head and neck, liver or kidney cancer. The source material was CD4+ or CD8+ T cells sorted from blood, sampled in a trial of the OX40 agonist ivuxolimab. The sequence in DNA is TGTGCCAGCAAATCCTCGGAGACCCAGTACTTC. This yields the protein CASKSSETQYF.